This T cell receptor beta chain came from a study of blood T cells in healthy people across ages. Through a sample-barcoded 5' primer and a J-beta primer mix, a second PCR was run for roughly 6 to 12 cycles. A template-switch adaptor that had 12 random nucleotides put a tag on each cDNA molecule. TCRdb itself ran the 5' RACE reads through MiXCR, one entry per CDR3 protein. The sample includes about 1.1 million distinct CDR3 sequences, roughly two fifths of them seen just once. Trimming removed 6 bases at V and 6 bases at J, with 17 bases between. Looked up from germline, CDR1 is SQVTM and CDR2 is ANQGSEA. The CDR3 is 13 residues long. As to this clonotype: The antigen is unknown.

Points from the study as a whole: Comparison with aged donors showed that long-lived donors had more naive CD4+ cells and higher diversity. Per million T cells, TCR beta diversity dropped roughly linearly as age increased. Donor CMV infection status was unknown, possibly confounding age-related changes in expanded clonotypes.

The sequence was obtained from a man younger than 35 in good health. This chain links TRBV29-1 with TRBJ1-1; perhaps TRBD1 as D (5 bases). Sequencing used blood. This CDR3 reads CSVDRGSRAEAFF. The CDR3, as DNA: TGCAGCGTAGATAGGGGTTCTAGGGCTGAAGCTTTCTTT.